The next 30 T cell receptor beta chains were all read from a single sample in a study of Graves' ophthalmopathy and Graves' hyperthyroidism. Beta-chain TCR CDR3 regions were amplified from RNA transcripts. After a first-round RT-PCR with HTBI primers, a second-round multiplex PCR was run. Each CDR3 protein is one row after TCRdb ran MiXCR on the multiplex PCR reads. The sample consists of 600,000 to 700,000 distinct CDR3 sequences, approximately 39% of them appearing once. Specimen: peripheral blood. The receptors here all came from an adult man with Graves' ophthalmopathy.

The CDR3 DNA reads TGTGCCAGCAGTTACCGCGACAGGGACACTGAAGCTTTCTTT. Its translation is CASSYRDRDTEAFF. The chain joins TRBV6-6 to TRBJ1-1, with TRBD1 matching 7 bases. V lost 2 bases to trimming and J lost 3 bases; unmatched junction nucleotides: 3. The CDR3 runs to 14 residues. CDR1 is MNHNY and CDR2 is SVGAGI in the germline V gene (reference sequence).

In the case of this clonotype: A much larger clone differs by one base, so this may be a read error. The chain employs TRBV7-9 and TRBJ2-7; D may match TRBD1 or TRBD2 (6 bases each). Per the germline V gene, CDR1 is SEHNR and CDR2 is FQNEAQ (reference sequence). V was trimmed by 1 base and J by 6 bases, leaving 13 bases between them. CDR3 length: 14 residues. The chain's CDR3 is CASSLGGAVCEQYF. DNA of the CDR3: TGTGCCAGCAGCTTAGGGGGGGCAGTATGCGAGCAGTACTTC.

This clonotype was recorded many times. The chain has TRBV11-2 and TRBJ2-7; the D gene is possibly TRBD2 (5 bases). The V gene lost 1 base and the J gene lost 2 bases, with 15 bases spanning the gap. Looked up from germline, CDR1 is SGHAT and CDR2 is FQNNGV. CDR3 length: 16 residues. CDR3 sequence reads: CASSLVREIGTYEQYF. DNA of the CDR3: TGTGCCAGCAGCTTAGTCCGGGAAATCGGCACCTACGAGCAGTACTTC.

This chain uses TRBV15 with TRBJ1-2; possibly TRBD1 for D (5 bases). The CDR3 is made up of 13 amino acids. CDR1 LNHNV and CDR2 YYDKDF come from the germline V gene (reference sequence). V was clipped by 2 bases and J by 9 bases, with 13 bases between them. The chain's CDR3 is CATSRRGVWSYTF. As DNA, the CDR3 is TGTGCCACCAGCAGACGGGGGGTTTGGAGCTACACCTTC.

This clonotype was detected a few times. J is TRBJ1-2 and V is TRBV4-2; 10 bases match TRBD1. J gave up 8 bases and V 4 bases, and 7 bases lay outside the gene matches. There are 14 residues in the CDR3. CDR1 is LGHNA and CDR2 is YNFKEQ in the germline V gene. CDR3 loop: CASSPSDRGLGYTF. For the CDR3, the DNA is TGTGCCAGCAGCCCATCAGACAGGGGGCTCGGCTACACCTTC.

Details on this clonotype: This could be a read error, since a much larger clone is one nucleotide away. J is TRBJ2-3 and V is TRBV29-1, with 9 nucleotides matching TRBD2. The ends lost 2 bases at V and 5 bases at J; junction bases unmatched: 8. The CDR3 has 15 residues. Germline V gives CDR1 SQVTM, CDR2 ANQGSEA. In nucleotides, the CDR3 is TGCAGCGTTGAATCGGCGGGAGGGATCAAAGATACGCAGTATTTT. Translated: CSVESAGGIKDTQYF.

This clonotype turned up a few times. The V and J genes are TRBV7-2 and TRBJ1-5; D gene uncertain. CDR3 length: 14 amino acids. Germline V lookup: CDR1 SGHTA, CDR2 FQGNSA. The V gene lost 1 base and the J gene lost 9 bases, with 13 bases spanning the gap. The CDR3 DNA is TGTGCCAGCAGCTTAGTCTTCGGAGAGGGGCCCCAGCATTTT. It translates to CASSLVFGEGPQHF.

V usage is TRBV12-3 or TRBV12-4 and J usage is TRBJ1-2, with D possibly being TRBD1 (5 bases). This CDR3 has 13 amino acids. Trimming cost V 5 bases and J 4 bases, with 11 bases left between them. CDR3 in DNA: TGTGCCAGCAGTGCGCAGGGCTTCTATGGCTACACCTTC. Amino acids: CASSAQGFYGYTF.

The chain combines TRBV24-1 with TRBJ1-5; possibly TRBD1 for D (5 bases). V shed 5 bases and J shed 4 bases, with 14 bases lying between them. Germline CDR1 reads KGHDR; CDR2 reads SFDVKD. The CDR3 contains 15 residues. The CDR3 is CATSATGTGNQPQHF. Here the CDR3 DNA reads TGTGCCACCAGTGCAACCGGGACTGGGAATCAGCCCCAGCATTTT.

CDR3 region: CASSIARDTEAFF. CDR3 nucleotides: TGTGCCAGTAGTATCGCCAGGGACACTGAAGCTTTCTTT. The chain recombines TRBV19 with TRBJ1-1; D is possibly TRBD1 (5 bases). Germline CDR1 reads LNHDA; CDR2 reads SQIVND (reference sequence). The V and J ends lost 3 bases and 3 bases respectively, with 8 bases between them. There are 13 residues in the CDR3.

A note on this clonotype: Sequence at one end of the junction differs from germline and may be a read error. V is TRBV15 and J is TRBJ2-1; tentative D call: TRBD2 (5 bases). This CDR3 contains 15 residues. In germline, CDR1 is LNHNV, CDR2 YYDKDF (reference sequence). In nucleotides, the CDR3 is TGTGCCAGCAGCCTCGTCAGTGGAGGTGGCTATGAGCAGTTCTTC. It is translated as CASSLVSGGGYEQFF.

The chain uses TRBV29-1 and TRBJ2-7; D might be TRBD2 (7 bases). Germline V gene data show CDR1 as SQVTM and CDR2 as ANQGSEA. This CDR3 has 13 residues. Trimming took off 6 bases at V and 6 bases at J, with 18 bases between the two ends. CDR3 amino acids: CSVGGGSLPEQYF. CDR3 sequence (DNA): TGCAGCGTGGGGGGCGGGAGCCTCCCCGAGCAGTACTTC.

This chain joins TRBV15 and TRBJ1-5, with D perhaps matching TRBD1 (6 bases). The CDR3 has 16 amino acids. Germline-derived CDR1 and CDR2 are LNHNV and YYDKDF (reference sequence). The V gene lost 2 bases and the J gene lost 3 bases, with 14 bases spanning the gap. CDR3 in DNA: TGTGCCACCAGCAGACTTGAGGGGGGGAACAATCAGCCCCAGCATTTT. Translating gives CATSRLEGGNNQPQHF.

This clonotype was counted ten times or more. V gene TRBV7-9 combines with J gene TRBJ2-7; 7 bases agree with TRBD1. Losses at the gene ends were 4 bases for V and 5 bases for J; bases not matched to a gene: 2. Germline loops: CDR1 SEHNR, CDR2 FQNEAQ (reference sequence). The CDR3 runs to 12 residues. The CDR3 region has the DNA TGTGCCAGCAGCTCCACAGGGGACGAGCAGTACTTC. Its translation: CASSSTGDEQYF.

There are many counts of this clonotype. J is TRBJ2-5 and V is TRBV7-8, with D perhaps being TRBD1 or TRBD2 (5 bases each). The CDR3 sequence is 16 residues long. Germline V gives CDR1 SGHVS, CDR2 FQNEAQ. The V end lost 1 base, the J end lost 1 base, and 13 bases lay between the germline ends. The CDR3 loop reads CASSLGVGPLQETQYF. The CDR3 DNA reads TGTGCCAGCAGCTTAGGCGTGGGACCCCTCCAAGAGACCCAGTACTTC.

Worth noting for this clonotype: One end of the junction fails to match germline, which may point to a read error. V usage is TRBV24-1 and J usage is TRBJ2-2, with 10 bases aligning to TRBD1. CDR1 and CDR2 (germline): KGHDR, SFDVKD. The CDR3 extends over 16 amino acids. CDR3 in DNA: TGTGCCACCAGTGATGACCGGGACAGGGGCACCGGGGAGCTGTCTTGG. Encoded protein: CATSDDRDRGTGELSW.

There are many counts of this clonotype. The CDR3 DNA is TGCAGTGCCAGCACGAACACTGAAGCTTTCTTT. It encodes CSASTNTEAFF. This rearrangement joins TRBV20-1 to TRBJ1-1; D gene unclear. The CDR3 extends over 11 amino acids. V dropped 6 bases and J dropped 1 base, with 6 bases sitting between them. Germline CDR1 is DFQATT and CDR2 is SNEGSKA (reference sequence).

The CDR3 protein is CASSSRQGDGTGEQYF. Written as DNA, the CDR3 is TGTGCCAGCAGCTCAAGACAGGGTGACGGCACCGGGGAGCAGTACTTC. This rearrangement joins TRBV7-2 to TRBJ2-7; 7 bases align to TRBD1. V was clipped by 4 bases and J by 7 bases; unmatched bases: 16. This CDR3 comprises 16 residues. Germline loops: CDR1 SGHTA, CDR2 FQGNSA.

At least ten counts were recorded for this clonotype. V usage is TRBV2 and J usage is TRBJ2-6, with D perhaps TRBD1 (5 bases). The CDR3 covers 14 residues. The germline V and J ends were trimmed by 5 bases and 4 bases, with 9 bases remaining between them. CDR1 and CDR2 from the germline V gene are SNHLY and FYNNEI. The CDR3 region is CASSYRIGANVLTF. Written as DNA, the CDR3 is TGTGCCAGCAGTTACAGGATCGGGGCCAACGTCCTGACTTTC.

This clonotype was seen at least ten times. The chain recombines TRBV20-1 with TRBJ2-7; possibly TRBD1 for D (6 bases). Trimming removed 5 bases from V and 3 bases from J, with 14 bases in between. CDR3 size: 13 residues. Germline-derived CDR1 and CDR2 are DFQATT and SNEGSKA (reference sequence). The CDR3 DNA sequence: TGCAGTGCTCACCAGACAGGCCACTACGAGCAGTACTTC. Amino acids: CSAHQTGHYEQYF.

This clonotype was counted many times. This rearrangement joins TRBV9 to TRBJ1-2, with D perhaps TRBD1 (5 bases). The CDR3 sequence is 10 residues long. Per the germline V gene, CDR1 is SGDLS and CDR2 is YYNGEE. Trimming left V 6 bases short and J 8 bases short, with 8 bases between. The CDR3 sequence: CASKGRGYTF. CDR3 nucleotide sequence: TGTGCCAGCAAGGGACGGGGCTACACCTTC.

Here the CDR3 DNA reads TGTGCCAGCAGCGTAGCCCCCAGTAAAAATGAAAAACTGTTTTTT. As protein: CASSVAPSKNEKLFF. The chain has TRBV9 and TRBJ1-4; D ambiguous. The V gene's germline CDR1 is SGDLS and CDR2 YYNGEE. V was trimmed by 0 bases and J by 5 bases, leaving 11 bases between them. The CDR3 is made up of 15 amino acids.

The rearrangement links TRBV15 to TRBJ1-1; D remains unclear. Looked up from germline, CDR1 is LNHNV and CDR2 is YYDKDF (reference sequence). The CDR3 runs 14 residues. With 3 bases removed from V and 0 bases from J, the gap between germline ends came to 8 bases. The CDR3 protein is CATSRRAMNTEAFF. The CDR3 DNA reads as TGTGCCACCAGCAGGAGAGCCATGAACACTGAAGCTTTCTTT.

Remarks on this clonotype: A read error may be the cause here, since a much bigger clone is one base away. The chain uses TRBV2 and TRBJ1-5, with TRBD1 as a possible D gene (5 bases). This CDR3 region has 15 residues. Germline values: CDR1 SNHLY, CDR2 FYNNEI. CDR3 amino acids: CATSEWGYSNQPQHF. DNA for the CDR3: TGTGCCACCAGTGAATGGGGGTATAGCAATCAGCCCCAGCATTTT.

This clonotype was seen repeatedly, ten times or more. The gene calls are TRBV2 and TRBJ1-1; D not resolved. The CDR3 is made up of 12 amino acids. Trimming pared 6 bases from V and 1 base from J, leaving 6 bases between. Germline CDR1 reads SNHLY; CDR2 reads FYNNEI. As DNA, the CDR3 is TGTGCCAGCAGACCCTCGAACACTGAAGCTTTCTTT. This encodes CASRPSNTEAFF.

The rearrangement uses TRBV7-2 and TRBJ2-7; 7 bases are shared with TRBD2. V gave up 4 bases and J gave up 5 bases; unmatched junction bases: 14. Germline V lookup: CDR1 SGHTA, CDR2 FQGNSA. The CDR3 is 16 amino acids. The CDR3 protein is CASSSTWGGSKNEQYF. In DNA form, the CDR3 reads TGTGCCAGCAGCTCCACCTGGGGCGGGAGTAAAAACGAGCAGTACTTC.

This clonotype was detected once. The V gene is TRBV10-3, the J gene TRBJ2-5; 9 nucleotides match TRBD1. The CDR3 contains 13 residues. Germline CDR1 is ENHRY and CDR2 is SYGVKD. V dropped 6 bases and J dropped 5; count of bases not matched to a gene: 4. CDR3 loop: CAIRTGGSETQYF. The CDR3 DNA follows: TGTGCCATCAGGACAGGGGGTAGCGAGACCCAGTACTTC.

This clonotype has just a few counts. A much larger clone is a single base away; this may be a read error. This rearrangement joins TRBV13 to TRBJ1-2; D unclear. This CDR3 spans 13 amino acids. V dropped 5 bases and J dropped 10 bases, with 17 bases sitting between them. The germline CDR1 and CDR2 sequences are PRHDT and FYEKMQ (reference sequence). The CDR3, as DNA: TGTGCCAGCAGCCTCGTTGCTGCAGATGACTACACCTTC. Translating gives CASSLVAADDYTF.

This clonotype came up many times. V usage is TRBV7-2 and J usage is TRBJ1-1, with 10 bases fitting TRBD1. Germline V gene data show CDR1 as SGHTA and CDR2 as FQGNSA. The V gene end was trimmed by 5 bases and the J gene end by 6 bases; junction bases not matched to a gene: 9. This CDR3 is built from 15 residues. CDR3 sequence: CASSVTGGGGPEAFF. As DNA, the CDR3 is TGTGCCAGCAGCGTGACAGGGGGCGGGGGTCCTGAAGCTTTCTTT.

This clonotype was found many times. The V call is TRBV5-5, the J call TRBJ1-6, with D unclear. The CDR3 is 15 residues long. The V gene's germline CDR1 is SGHKS and CDR2 YYEKEE (reference sequence). With 0 bases removed from V and 7 bases from J, the gap between germline ends came to 11 bases. The CDR3: CASSLGLSANSPLHF. Here the CDR3 DNA reads TGTGCCAGCAGCTTGGGACTCTCCGCGAATTCACCCCTCCACTTT. The entire variable domain, with the rest obtained from reference TRBV5-5 and TRBJ1-6, is as follows: DAGVTQSPTHLIKTRGQQVTLRCSPISGHKSVSWYQQVLGQGPQFIFQYYEKEERGRGNFPDRFSARQFPNYSSELNVNALLLGDSALYLCASSLGLSANSPLHFGNGTRLTVT.